A selection of T cell receptor beta chains follows, all from one sample in a study of beta chain features in type 1 diabetes. This table comes from immunoSEQ multiplex PCR, and its TCRdb copy is limited to in-frame clones, with some not included. The sample lists roughly 140,000 clones; 6.9% were seen once. The specimen sequenced was central memory CD4+ T cells from blood. These TCRs come from a woman in her twenties or thirties in good health. The conserved cysteine and the conserved F or W are not part of the CDR3 here. The D gene is left open where the match is weak.

v_call	j_call	d_call	cdr3_aa
TRBV6-1	TRBJ2-5	-	ASSEQGPHDATQY
TRBV19	TRBJ2-2	-	ASSIFGGGLNTGELF
TRBV5-1	TRBJ2-5	-	ASSNQFGQQETQY
TRBV29-1	TRBJ2-1	TRBD1	SVVKGQGVRNEQF
TRBV4-3	TRBJ1-1	-	ASSQEPAQGGTEAF
TRBV23-1	TRBJ1-1	TRBD1	ASRETGTGGNTEAF
TRBV18	TRBJ1-1	-	ASSPSRDTEAF
TRBV19	TRBJ2-7	TRBD2	ATAIGTSGYEQY
TRBV9	TRBJ2-3	-	ASRGRRGTDTQY
TRBV14	TRBJ1-3	-	ASSQVEKRNTIY
TRBV6-1	TRBJ2-3	-	ASSARLALDTQY
TRBV19	TRBJ2-7	-	ASSIDLWRTSYEQY
TRBV28	TRBJ2-7	TRBD2	ASRRRGLAGLYEQY
TRBV27	TRBJ2-1	TRBD2	ASTAGGRGSYNEQF
TRBV7-9	TRBJ2-1	TRBD2	ASNTGTSGNEQF